Below are 5 T cell receptor beta chains sequenced from a single sample in a study of control samples from healthy donors and cancer patients. Repertoires were generated with immunoSEQ multiplex PCR, while TCRdb's copy carries only in-frame clones and drops some. The sample has roughly 93,000 clones, 70% to 90% seen once. Specimen: PBMCs. These receptor sequences come from a woman aged 45 to 65 with colorectal cancer.

The chain couples TRBV7-3 to TRBJ2-1; the D is unclear. V shed 4 bases and J shed 6 bases, with 7 bases lying between them. This CDR3 spans 12 amino acids. The germline V gene has CDR1 SGHTA and CDR2 FQGTGA. CDR3: CASSSDGNEQFF. CDR3 in DNA: TGTGCCAGCAGCTCGGACGGCAATGAGCAGTTCTTC. Drawing the rest from reference TRBV7-3 and TRBJ2-1, the complete variable domain is GAGVSQTPSNKVTEKGKYVELRCDPISGHTALYWYRQSLGQGPEFLIYFQGTGAADDSGLPNDRFFAVRPEGSVSTLKIQRTERGDSAVYLCASSSDGNEQFFGPGTRLTVL.

The chain uses TRBV12-3 or TRBV12-4 and TRBJ1-2; D is undetermined. The CDR3 length is 11 residues. V lost 3 bases and J 8 bases, leaving 7 bases between the germline ends. The CDR3 coding sequence is TGTGCCAGCAGTTTTCTAGGCGGCTACACCTTC. Translation gives CASSFLGGYTF.

This clone was recorded once. The chain carries TRBV7-6 and TRBJ2-2, with D uncertain. Germline V gene lookup returns CDR1 SGHVS and CDR2 FNYEAQ. V gave up 5 bases and J gave up 2 bases, with 9 bases separating them. CDR3 length equals 14 residues. The CDR3 loop reads CASSLLTNTGELFF. DNA of the CDR3: TGTGCCAGCAGCCTACTGACTAACACCGGGGAGCTGTTTTTT.

The chain has TRBV6-6 and TRBJ2-2; no clear D. CDR1 is MNHNY, CDR2 SVGAGI, per germline (reference sequence). The CDR3 totals 13 residues. Trimming shortened V by 6 bases and J by 7 bases, and 12 bases separated the two germline ends. In DNA form, the CDR3 reads TGTGCCAGCAGCCCCGGACCGGGCGGGGAGCTGTTTTTT. Protein sequence: CASSPGPGGELFF.

The chain has TRBV19 and TRBJ1-2; D unresolved. This CDR3 has 12 residues. Trimming removed 2 bases at V and 8 bases at J, with 9 bases between. Germline lookup yields CDR1 LNHDA and CDR2 SQIVND (reference sequence). In nucleotides, the CDR3 is TGTGCCAGTAGTATATTTGGTCGGGGCTACACCTTC. Its protein is CASSIFGRGYTF.